This T cell receptor (beta chain) was documented in a study of early T cells in non-severe SARS-CoV-2 infection. Study information: The chains were unpaired, and the sequenced material was bulk RNA from unsorted whole blood.

The V gene's germline CDR1 is KGHSH and CDR2 LQKENI. The V end lost 0 bases, the J end lost 5 bases, and 5 bases lay between the germline ends. The CDR3 is made up of 13 amino acids. Separate cDNA molecules each had unique molecular identifiers attached to them. TCRdb itself ran the 5' RACE reads through MiXCR, one entry per CDR3 protein. The sample lists more than 35,000 distinct CDR3 sequences, just under 4% occurring once. Points from the study as a whole: VDJdb matches were skewed toward anti-spike CD8 T cell responses.

This clonotype turned up a few times. The antigen remains undetermined. This clonotype was sampled from an adult who was a healthcare worker with PCR-confirmed SARS-CoV-2 infection or an uninfected control (not recorded which). The chain employs TRBV18 and TRBJ2-1; D not resolved. Sequencing was performed on whole blood. CDR3 residues: CASSPPQNNEQFF. The CDR3 DNA reads as TGTGCCAGCTCACCACCGCAGAACAATGAGCAGTTCTTC.